The 24 T cell receptor beta chains below come from one sample, sequenced in a study of blood T cell repertoires in COVID-19. Sequenced by immunoSEQ multiplex PCR; TCRdb stores in-frame clones only, minus some. Here the sample spans about 46,000 clones, around 82% being singletons. Sequencing was carried out using peripheral blood. The receptors shown here come from a woman older than 75 with acute or convalescent COVID-19.

V usage is TRBV13 and J usage is TRBJ2-3; tentative D call: TRBD2 (7 bases). V lost 1 base, J lost 5 bases, and 22 bases lay in between. The CDR3 extends over 18 amino acids. Germline V gives CDR1 PRHDT, CDR2 FYEKMQ (reference sequence). CDR3 bases: TGTGCCAGCAGCTTAGCCGGGTTGGGGGGGGCCGTGGAAGATACGCAGTATTTT. Amino acid sequence: CASSLAGLGGAVEDTQYF.

This chain uses TRBV6-1 with TRBJ1-5, with 8 bases identical to TRBD1. Germline V gene lookup returns CDR1 MNHNS and CDR2 SASEGT. The CDR3 consists of 15 residues. Losses at the gene ends were 2 bases for V and 8 bases for J; bases not matched to a gene: 8. Here the CDR3 reads CASSEQAGGGEPQHF. The DNA for the CDR3 is TGTGCCAGCAGTGAACAGGCAGGGGGCGGAGAGCCCCAGCATTTT.

The rearrangement links TRBV27 to TRBJ1-1; D may be TRBD1 (5 bases). The CDR3 extends over 14 amino acids. Trimming pared 2 bases from V and 6 bases from J, leaving 13 bases between. In germline, CDR1 is MNHEY, CDR2 SMNVEV (reference sequence). This chain's CDR3 is CASSLPRAGAEAFF. The CDR3 coding sequence is TGTGCCAGCAGTTTACCCAGGGCGGGAGCTGAAGCTTTCTTT.

This clone was found a few times. The genes are TRBV21-1 and TRBJ1-1; the table's D call TRBD1 went unverified against the DNA. TRBV21-1 is a recognized pseudogene. The CDR3 sequence is 15 residues long. The CDR3 nucleotides read TGTGCCAGCAGAAGGGACAGGGGAGGCCACACTGAAGCTTTCTTT. Protein product: CASRRDRGGHTEAFF.

The chain combines TRBV12-5 with TRBJ2-1, with 9 bases aligning to TRBD2. The CDR3 has 13 residues. Germline V gene data show CDR1 as LGHNT and CDR2 as FRNRAP. The trim removed 8 bases at V and 8 bases at J, leaving 7 bases unmatched. The CDR3 region is CASQGGGVDEQFF. The CDR3 DNA sequence: TGTGCTAGTCAGGGCGGGGGGGTCGATGAGCAGTTCTTC.

The chain combines TRBV19 with TRBJ1-5; a weak D match, TRBD1 (5 bases). V was clipped by 6 bases and J by 5 bases, with 14 bases between them. This CDR3 is built from 14 residues. CDR1 is LNHDA and CDR2 is SQIVND in the germline V gene (reference sequence). The CDR3, as DNA: TGTGCCAGTAGCCAGGGAGGTCGAGATCAGCCCCAGCATTTT. It yields the protein CASSQGGRDQPQHF.

This chain joins TRBV2 and TRBJ1-1, with 7 bases fitting TRBD1. V lost 6 bases and J lost 5; bases outside the gene matches: 9. Germline V CDR1 and CDR2: SNHLY, FYNNEI. The CDR3 sequence is 14 residues long. The CDR3 sequence is CASRAISGGTEAFF. The DNA for the CDR3 is TGTGCCAGCAGGGCCATCTCAGGGGGTACTGAAGCTTTCTTT.

The chain has TRBV2 and TRBJ1-1; the D is unclear. Germline V gene data show CDR1 as SNHLY and CDR2 as FYNNEI. The CDR3 spans 13 residues. The V end lost 6 bases, the J end lost 0 bases, and 8 bases lay between the germline ends. The CDR3 here is CASSRDLNTEAFF. The CDR3 DNA is TGTGCCAGCAGCCGGGATTTGAACACTGAAGCTTTCTTT.

The chain carries TRBV6-6 and TRBJ2-1, with TRBD2 matching 12 bases. The CDR3 has 16 amino acids. V dropped 4 bases and J dropped 6; count of bases not matched to a gene: 7. Germline V gene data show CDR1 as MNHNY and CDR2 as SVGAGI (reference sequence). The CDR3 region is CASSSLTSGGPNEQFF. The DNA of the CDR3 is TGTGCCAGCAGTTCCCTTACTAGCGGGGGGCCCAATGAGCAGTTCTTC.

This chain links TRBV5-1 with TRBJ1-6, with TRBD1 identical over 8 bases. There are 16 residues in the CDR3. CDR1 is SGHRS, CDR2 YFSETQ, per germline. V shed 4 bases and J 10 bases; nucleotides not matched to a gene: 13. The DNA for the CDR3 is TGCGCCAGCAGCATGGCCCCGACAGGGGAGGTCTCACCCCTCCACTTT. Its protein product is CASSMAPTGEVSPLHF.

The rearrangement links TRBV4-1 to TRBJ1-3; the D gene is possibly TRBD1 (6 bases). CDR3 length: 17 residues. V was clipped by 2 bases and J by 0 bases, with 14 bases between them. Germline V gene lookup returns CDR1 MGHRA and CDR2 YSYEKL. CDR3 DNA sequence: TGCGCCAGCAGCCAAAGGGACGGACAGAGCTCTGGAAACACCATATATTTT. This encodes CASSQRDGQSSGNTIYF.

The genes are TRBV10-1 and TRBJ1-1, with 11 bases identical to TRBD1. CDR1 is WNHNN and CDR2 is SYGVQD in the germline V gene (reference sequence). The CDR3 has 13 residues. The ends lost 9 bases at V and 5 bases at J; junction bases unmatched: 5. Here the CDR3 reads CASKGTGGTEAFF. The CDR3 DNA follows: TGCGCCAGTAAGGGGACAGGGGGTACTGAAGCTTTCTTT.

This clone has more than one count but fewer than ten. The chain's CDR3 is CAWRGQPGKSSYNSPLHF. The CDR3, as DNA: TGTGCCTGGAGAGGGCAGCCCGGGAAGAGCTCCTATAATTCACCCCTCCACTTT. This rearrangement joins TRBV30 to TRBJ1-6; no firm D call. Deletions cut 3 bases from V and 0 bases from J, with 18 bases between. This CDR3 region has 18 residues. The germline V gene encodes CDR1 GTSNPN and CDR2 SVGIG (reference sequence).

V usage is TRBV6-5 and J usage is TRBJ1-2, with D possibly being TRBD1 (5 bases). Trimming stripped 4 bases from V and 7 bases from J, with 16 bases between. From germline, CDR1 is MNHEY and CDR2 SVGAGI. This CDR3 comprises 14 residues. The CDR3 bases are TGTGCCAGCAGTTTTCTCCGGGGGTCGGGTGGCTACACCTTC. This translates into CASSFLRGSGGYTF.

V gene TRBV7-2 combines with J gene TRBJ1-1, with D possibly TRBD1 on 5 matching bases. V lost 3 bases and J 6 bases, leaving 14 bases between the germline ends. Germline assignment: CDR1 SGHTA and CDR2 FQGNSA. This CDR3 has 14 amino acids. The CDR3 bases are TGTGCCAGCAGCTTTAGGGGTCTTGGGGCTGAAGCTTTCTTT. Translated: CASSFRGLGAEAFF.

This chain joins TRBV25-1 and TRBJ1-4, with 8 bases aligning to TRBD1. J was trimmed by 4 bases and V by 8 bases; bases with no gene match: 3. The germline CDR1 and CDR2 sequences are MGHDK and SYGVNS. The CDR3 spans 13 residues. CDR3 DNA sequence: TGTGCCAGCCGACAGGGGATTAATGAAAAACTGTTTTTT. Translation: CASRQGINEKLFF.

The CDR3 DNA is TGTGCCAGCTCCCAGGGGGGTTACAATGAGCAGTTCTTC. It codes for CASSQGGYNEQFF. V is TRBV7-3 and J is TRBJ2-1; possibly TRBD1 for D (7 bases). CDR1 and CDR2 from the germline V gene are SGHTA and FQGTGA. The V gene lost 8 bases and the J gene lost 4 bases, with 12 bases spanning the gap. This CDR3 has 13 residues.

The chain carries TRBV5-4 and TRBJ1-2; 9 positions agree with TRBD1. CDR1 is SGHNT and CDR2 is YYREEE in the germline V gene (reference sequence). V gave up 0 bases and J gave up 5 bases; unmatched junction bases: 2. The CDR3 loop spans 14 amino acids. As DNA, the CDR3 is TGTGCCAGCAGCTTGGACAGGGGGCCTTATGGCTACACCTTC. Translation gives CASSLDRGPYGYTF.

The chain links TRBV3-1 (or the pseudogene TRBV3-2) to TRBJ1-1; a weak D match, TRBD1 (5 bases). CDR3 size: 14 residues. Between the trimmed V and J ends, which lost 3 bases and 2 bases, there was a span of 10 bases. Germline loops: CDR1 LGHDT, CDR2 YNNKEL (reference sequence). CDR3 DNA: TGTGCCAGCAGCCAGGGGCAGAGTAACACTGAAGCTTTCTTT. Amino acids: CASSQGQSNTEAFF.

The J gene is TRBJ2-3, the V gene TRBV15, with 7 nucleotides matching TRBD2. Germline assignment: CDR1 LNHNV and CDR2 YYDKDF (reference sequence). The CDR3 spans 14 residues. Trimming took 4 bases from V and 5 from J; bases not matched to a gene: 6. The chain's CDR3 is CATSTQGGRDTQYF. In nucleotides, the CDR3 is TGTGCCACCAGCACCCAGGGAGGGAGAGATACGCAGTATTTT.

This clone has a single count. This chain uses TRBV6-5 with TRBJ2-1; possibly TRBD2 for D (5 bases). This CDR3 contains 14 residues. Germline V CDR1 and CDR2: MNHEY, SVGAGI. The V and J ends lost 0 bases and 5 bases respectively, with 8 bases between them. The CDR3 DNA reads as TGTGCCAGCAGTTACTCGAGGGCCGACAATGAGCAGTTCTTC. Translating gives CASSYSRADNEQFF.

The chain couples TRBV29-1 to TRBJ1-1, with D maybe TRBD1 (6 bases). V gave up 5 bases and J gave up 6 bases, with 16 bases separating them. The CDR3 totals 13 residues. CDR1 is SQVTM, CDR2 ANQGSEA, per germline. CDR3 loop: CSVQRGQVPEAFF. DNA of the CDR3: TGCAGCGTTCAAAGGGGACAAGTGCCTGAAGCTTTCTTT. The variable domain in full, completed from reference TRBV29-1 and TRBJ1-1, reads SAVISQKPSRDICQRGTSLTIQCQVDSQVTMMFWYRQQPGQSLTLIATANQGSEATYESGFVIDKFPISRPNLTFSTLTVSNMSPEDSSIYLCSVQRGQVPEAFFGQGTRLTVV.

The chain is built from TRBV6-5 and TRBJ2-7; 10 bases map to TRBD2. V was pared by 6 bases and J by 5 bases, with 7 bases of the junction left unmatched. This CDR3 region has 14 residues. CDR1 and CDR2 (germline): MNHEY, SVGAGI. CDR3 sequence (DNA): TGTGCCAGCAGCCGAGCGGGGGGGCCCCACGAGCAGTACTTC. Translating it yields CASSRAGGPHEQYF.

The rearrangement uses TRBV11-2 and TRBJ2-3, with TRBD2 matching over 7 bases. Looked up from germline, CDR1 is SGHAT and CDR2 is FQNNGV. Trimming took 6 bases from V and 2 from J; bases not matched to a gene: 8. The CDR3 extends over 15 amino acids. This CDR3 is CASSSDGRDTDTQYF. In DNA, the CDR3 is TGTGCCAGCAGTTCAGATGGGAGGGACACAGATACGCAGTATTTT.